This entry is about one T cell receptor beta chain. Its specificity is not known. Researchers ran the PCR with 60 Vbeta and 13 Jbeta primers. Some clones are missing from TCRdb's copy, which holds only in-frame ones; the method was immunoSEQ multiplex PCR. In total, the table holds approximately 58,000 clones. The data derive from a study of cytomegalovirus exposure and HLA in healthy donors. On the study more broadly: The Caucasian-associated ancestry cluster contained 81% of the 300 to 450 genotyped donors.

Germline V lookup: CDR1 SGHRS, CDR2 YFSETQ. The CDR3 is 15 amino acids. Trimming cost V 4 bases and J 8 bases; bases outside gene matches: 9. Study findings and constraints: Under in vitro conditions, a few CMV-associated chains were confirmed as specific for CMV antigens. Of the V segments, some could not be distinguished, including TRBV6-2 and TRBV6-3, and were excluded. Previously analyzed data showed that most TCR beta V segments were productive at a frequency of about 90% or about 30%.

Sequencing was done on a sample of PBMCs. The chain joins TRBV5-1 to TRBJ2-1, with 10 bases identical to TRBD1. The clonotype was recovered from a woman aged 18-29 years in good health and CMV-seronegative. The CDR3 is CASSADRGLDYEQFF. In DNA form, the CDR3 reads TGCGCCAGCAGCGCCGACAGGGGGCTTGACTATGAGCAGTTCTTC.